These T cell receptor beta chains were read from a single sample in a study of blood T cell repertoires in COVID-19. Method: immunoSEQ multiplex PCR; TCRdb's copy keeps in-frame clones and lacks some. The sample carries tens of thousands of clones, around 80% recorded once. Material for sequencing was peripheral blood. Receptors originate from a man aged 55 to 70 with active or convalescent COVID-19. The CDR3 runs from the conserved cysteine through the conserved F or W. Fields, in order: V gene, D gene, CDR3 length, J gene, CDR3 DNA, CDR3 protein. D genes are given only for firm matches.

>TRBV6-5|.|16|TRBJ2-1
TGTGCCAGCAGTTCCACTGGGCCAGGGTCCTACAATGAGCAGTTCTTC
CASSSTGPGSYNEQFF
>TRBV4-2|TRBD1|13|TRBJ1-1
TGTGCCAGCAGCCAAGACAGGGGGACTGAAGCTTTCTTT
CASSQDRGTEAFF
>TRBV19|.|13|TRBJ2-7
TGTGCCAGTAGTCCCCCAGGGTTCTACGAGCAGTACTTC
CASSPPGFYEQYF
>TRBV5-1|.|15|TRBJ1-1
TGCGCCAGCAGCTTGACCACTACGGGAAACACTGAAGCTTTCTTT
CASSLTTTGNTEAFF
>TRBV19|TRBD1|14|TRBJ1-4
TGTGCCAGTGGGCCGGGACAGGTTAATGAAAAACTGTTTTTT
CASGPGQVNEKLFF
>TRBV12-3/TRBV12-4|.|11|TRBJ1-6
TGTGCCAGCAGTTTAAGCCCACCCCTCCACTTT
CASSLSPPLHF
>TRBV6-5|TRBD1|14|TRBJ2-7
TGTGCCAGCAGTTTGGACAGGGGCCACTACGAGCAGTACTTC
CASSLDRGHYEQYF
>TRBV7-2|TRBD2|15|TRBJ2-7
TGTGCCAGCAGCATACAGACTAGCGGGGGTTACGAGCAGTACTTC
CASSIQTSGGYEQYF
>TRBV7-9|.|15|TRBJ2-7
TGTGCCAGCAGCCGTTGGGGGCAATCGAACTACGAGCAGTACTTC
CASSRWGQSNYEQYF
>TRBV10-3|.|14|TRBJ1-2
TGTGCCATCAGGACCGGGGGTGGAGACTATGGCTACACCTTC
CAIRTGGGDYGYTF
>TRBV9|.|15|TRBJ1-2
TGTGCCAGCAGCGTAGAGGTGGGGCTCAACTATGGCTACACCTTC
CASSVEVGLNYGYTF
>TRBV11-2|.|17|TRBJ1-1
TGTGCCAGCAGCTTAGGCGGGCTCAGGGGCCCGAACCCTGAAGCTTTCTTT
CASSLGGLRGPNPEAFF
>TRBV4-3|.|15|TRBJ1-2
TGCGCCAGCAGCCAACAACCGGGTTCCTTAGGAGGCTACACCTTC
CASSQQPGSLGGYTF
>TRBV11-1|.|15|TRBJ1-1
TGTGCCAGCAGCCCAGAACAGGGTTGGGACACTGAAGCTTTCTTT
CASSPEQGWDTEAFF
>TRBV11-2|.|13|TRBJ2-7
TGTGCCAGCAGCCTGGCGGGCTCCTACGAGCAGTACTTC
CASSLAGSYEQYF
>TRBV11-2|TRBD2|15|TRBJ2-3
TGTGCCAGCAGCTTCTCGGGGGGGCTCACAGATACGCAGTATTTT
CASSFSGGLTDTQYF
>TRBV5-5|.|14|TRBJ1-4
TGTGCCAGCAGTTTTCTAGGGGGTAATGAAAAACTGTTTTTT
CASSFLGGNEKLFF
>TRBV4-2|.|12|TRBJ1-1
TGTGCCAGCAGTTCCGAAGGGGTTGAAGCTTTCTTT
CASSSEGVEAFF
>TRBV7-2|.|16|TRBJ2-5
TGTGCCAGCAGCTTAGGTCCGGGGGTCCAAGCAGGGACCCAGTACTTC
CASSLGPGVQAGTQYF
>TRBV10-1|TRBD1|15|TRBJ1-1
TGCGCCAGCAGTGAGTCGGACAGGGAAGACACTGAAGCTTTCTTT
CASSESDREDTEAFF
>TRBV20-1|TRBD1|11|TRBJ1-3
TGCAGTGCCCCGACAGGGTTTACCATATATTTT
CSAPTGFTIYF
>TRBV6-2/TRBV6-3|TRBD1|14|TRBJ2-5
TGTGCCAGCAGTTCGGGACAGGGCTGGGAGACCCAGTACTTC
CASSSGQGWETQYF